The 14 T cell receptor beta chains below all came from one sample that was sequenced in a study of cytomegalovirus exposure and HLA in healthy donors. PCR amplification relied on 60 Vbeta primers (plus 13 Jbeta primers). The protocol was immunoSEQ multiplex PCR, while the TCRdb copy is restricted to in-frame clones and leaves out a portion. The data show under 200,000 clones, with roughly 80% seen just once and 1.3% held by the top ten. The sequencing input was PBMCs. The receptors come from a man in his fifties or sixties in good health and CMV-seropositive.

The CDR3 bases are TGTGCCAGCAGACCAGACAGGGATGGGAAACTGTTTTTT. Amino acid sequence: CASRPDRDGKLFF. This chain joins TRBV6-5 and TRBJ1-4; 7 bases match TRBD1. This CDR3 is built from 13 residues. V shed 6 bases and J 11 bases; nucleotides not matched to a gene: 9. CDR1 is MNHEY, CDR2 SVGAGI, per germline.

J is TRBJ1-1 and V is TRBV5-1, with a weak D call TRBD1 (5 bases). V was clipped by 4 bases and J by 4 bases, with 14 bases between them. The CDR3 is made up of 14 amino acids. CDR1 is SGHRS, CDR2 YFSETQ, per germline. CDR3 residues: CASSGGSSGTEAFF. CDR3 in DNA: TGCGCCAGCAGCGGGGGGAGTTCCGGCACTGAAGCTTTCTTT.

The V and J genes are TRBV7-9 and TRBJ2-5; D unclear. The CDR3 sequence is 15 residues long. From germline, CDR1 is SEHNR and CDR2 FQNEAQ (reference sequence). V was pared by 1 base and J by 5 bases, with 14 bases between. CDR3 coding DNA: TGTGCCAGCAGCTTAGTTGGAGCAGCCCTGGAGACCCAGTACTTC. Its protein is CASSLVGAALETQYF.

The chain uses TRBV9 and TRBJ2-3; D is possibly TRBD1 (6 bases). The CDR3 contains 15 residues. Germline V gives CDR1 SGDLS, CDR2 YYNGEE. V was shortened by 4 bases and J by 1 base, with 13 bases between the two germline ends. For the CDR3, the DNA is TGTGCCAGCAGCCAGACAGGTCGGGGCACAGATACGCAGTATTTT. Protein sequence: CASSQTGRGTDTQYF.

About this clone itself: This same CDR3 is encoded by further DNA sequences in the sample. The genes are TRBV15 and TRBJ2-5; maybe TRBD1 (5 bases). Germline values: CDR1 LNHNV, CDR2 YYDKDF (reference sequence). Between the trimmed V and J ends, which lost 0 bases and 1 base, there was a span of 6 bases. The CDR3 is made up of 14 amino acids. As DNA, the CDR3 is TGTGCCACCAGCAGAGATAGGGGCCAAGAGACCCAGTACTTC. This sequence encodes CATSRDRGQETQYF.

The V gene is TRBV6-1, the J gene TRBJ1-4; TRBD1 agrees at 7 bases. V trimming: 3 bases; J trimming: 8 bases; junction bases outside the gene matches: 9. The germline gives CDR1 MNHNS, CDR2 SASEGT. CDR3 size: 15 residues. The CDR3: CASSDPSRTGEKLFF. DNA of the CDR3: TGTGCCAGCAGTGACCCAAGCCGGACAGGCGAAAAACTGTTTTTT.

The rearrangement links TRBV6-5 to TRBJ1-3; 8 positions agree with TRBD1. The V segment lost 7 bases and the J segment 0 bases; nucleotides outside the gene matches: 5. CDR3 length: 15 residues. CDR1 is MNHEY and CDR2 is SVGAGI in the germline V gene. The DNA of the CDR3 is TGTGCCAGCAAACAGGGGGGCCTCTCTGGAAACACCATATATTTT. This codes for CASKQGGLSGNTIYF.

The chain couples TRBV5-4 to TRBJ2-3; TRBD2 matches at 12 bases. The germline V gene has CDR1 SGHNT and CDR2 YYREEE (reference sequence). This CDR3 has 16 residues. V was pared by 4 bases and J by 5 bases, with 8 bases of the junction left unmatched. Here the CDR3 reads CASSQRTSGEVDTQYF. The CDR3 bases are TGTGCCAGCAGCCAGCGGACTAGCGGGGAGGTAGATACGCAGTATTTT.

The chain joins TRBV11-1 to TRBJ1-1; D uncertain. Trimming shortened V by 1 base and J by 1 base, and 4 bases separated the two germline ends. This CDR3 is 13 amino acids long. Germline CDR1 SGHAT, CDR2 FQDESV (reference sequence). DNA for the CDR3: TGTGCCAGCAGCTTAGGACAGAACACTGAAGCTTTCTTT. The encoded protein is CASSLGQNTEAFF.

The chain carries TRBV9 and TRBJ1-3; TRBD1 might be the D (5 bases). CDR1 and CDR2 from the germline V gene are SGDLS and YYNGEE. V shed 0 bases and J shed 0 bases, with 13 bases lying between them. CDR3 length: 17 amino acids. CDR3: CASSVVDRVTSGNTIYF. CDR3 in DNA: TGTGCCAGCAGCGTAGTTGACAGAGTGACCTCTGGAAACACCATATATTTT.

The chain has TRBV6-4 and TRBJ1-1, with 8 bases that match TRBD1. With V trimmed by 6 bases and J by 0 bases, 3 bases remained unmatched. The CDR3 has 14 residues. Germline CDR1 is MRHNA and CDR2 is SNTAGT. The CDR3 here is CASSRDRMNTEAFF. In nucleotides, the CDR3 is TGTGCCAGCAGCCGGGACAGGATGAACACTGAAGCTTTCTTT.

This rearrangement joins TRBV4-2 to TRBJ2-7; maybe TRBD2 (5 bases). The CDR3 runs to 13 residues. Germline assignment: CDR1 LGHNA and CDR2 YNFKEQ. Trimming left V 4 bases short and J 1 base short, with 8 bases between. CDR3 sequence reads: CASSPGFSYEQYF. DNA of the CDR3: TGTGCCAGCAGCCCGGGATTTTCCTACGAGCAGTACTTC.

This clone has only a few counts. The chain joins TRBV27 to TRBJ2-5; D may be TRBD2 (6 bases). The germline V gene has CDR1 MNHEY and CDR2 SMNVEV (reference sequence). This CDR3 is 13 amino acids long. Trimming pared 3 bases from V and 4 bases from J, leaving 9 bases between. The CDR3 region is CASSFLGGETQYF. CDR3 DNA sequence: TGTGCCAGCAGTTTTTTGGGAGGAGAGACCCAGTACTTC.

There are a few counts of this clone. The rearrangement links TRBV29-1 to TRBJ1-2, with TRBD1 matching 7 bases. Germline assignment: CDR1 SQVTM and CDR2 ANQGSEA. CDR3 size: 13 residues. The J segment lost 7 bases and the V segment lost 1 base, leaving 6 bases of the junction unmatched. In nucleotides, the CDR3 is TGCAGCGTTGAAGCGGAGGGGGCGGGTGGCTACACCTTC. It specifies CSVEAEGAGGYTF.